The 15 T cell receptor beta chains reported below all come from one sample, sequenced in a study of regulatory T cells in long-lasting Graves disease. Time point noted: persistent/refractory GD, antithyroid drugs over 5 years with positive TRAb. Isolated PBMC RNA provided the starting material for the TCR library. Researchers made TCR beta libraries by using iRepertoire HTBI primers and running Arm-PCR on CDR3 regions. MiXCR was run by TCRdb on the multiplex PCR reads, yielding one entry per CDR3 protein. The repertoire consists of some 470,000 distinct CDR3 sequences, with 20% to 25% occurring once and the leading ten covering 6.5% to 9%. Sequences were derived from peripheral blood mononuclear cells (PBMCs), sampled when the disease was refractory, from a patient treated with antithyroid drugs. The receptor source for this set is a female donor with Graves disease.

About this clonotype: A much larger clone lies one base from this, so it may be a read error. The V gene is TRBV11-2, the J gene TRBJ1-1; the D gene is possibly TRBD1 (6 bases). The CDR3 consists of 13 residues. Germline assignment: CDR1 SGHAT and CDR2 FQNNGV. V was pared by 2 bases and J by 8 bases, with 12 bases between. CDR3 protein: CASSLTQGHEAFF. CDR3 sequence (DNA): TGTGCCAGCAGCTTAACTCAGGGGCACGAAGCTTTCTTT.

This clonotype was seen repeatedly, ten times or more. This chain links TRBV2 with TRBJ1-1; 9 bases line up with TRBD1. In germline, CDR1 is SNHLY, CDR2 FYNNEI. This CDR3 has 14 residues. V shed 8 bases and J 1 base; nucleotides not matched to a gene: 5. The CDR3, as DNA: TGTGCCAGCGGTCGGGACAGGGCGAACACTGAAGCTTTCTTT. Protein sequence: CASGRDRANTEAFF.

This clonotype occurred a few times. The V call is TRBV19, the J call TRBJ1-5; 8 bases are shared with TRBD1. CDR1 is LNHDA, CDR2 SQIVND, per germline (reference sequence). J was trimmed by 0 bases and V by 6 bases; bases with no gene match: 7. The CDR3 sequence is 16 residues long. The CDR3 loop is CASSSRDRYSNQPQHF. As DNA, the CDR3 is TGTGCCAGTAGCTCTCGGGACAGGTATAGCAATCAGCCCCAGCATTTT.

This clonotype was seen at least ten times. This chain connects TRBV12-3 or TRBV12-4 to TRBJ2-5; 14 bases are shared with TRBD2. This CDR3 has 16 residues. J lost 9 bases, V lost 7 bases, and 13 bases had no gene match. The CDR3 spells CASTPTSGGAIGAQYF. Written as DNA, the CDR3 is TGTGCCAGCACCCCGACTAGCGGGGGGGCCATCGGGGCCCAGTACTTC.

The rearrangement joins TRBV20-1 to TRBJ2-5; D is ambiguous. V lost 5 bases and J lost 3, with 10 bases in between. Germline assignment: CDR1 DFQATT and CDR2 SNEGSKA (reference sequence). This CDR3 has 12 amino acids. The CDR3 here is CSAPWAEETQYF. The CDR3 DNA reads as TGCAGTGCTCCCTGGGCGGAAGAGACCCAGTACTTC.

This clonotype has ten or more counts. The rearrangement links TRBV2 to TRBJ1-4, with D unclear. This CDR3 contains 16 residues. Per the germline V gene, CDR1 is SNHLY and CDR2 is FYNNEI. The V end lost 3 bases, the J end lost 5 bases, and 16 bases lay between the germline ends. In DNA form, the CDR3 reads TGTGCCAGCAGTGACCCCATTATAGGCCCCAATGAAAAACTGTTTTTT. It translates to CASSDPIIGPNEKLFF.

This clonotype was counted once. The chain uses TRBV30 and TRBJ1-1, with a weak D call TRBD1 (6 bases). This CDR3 comprises 13 residues. Germline CDR1 is GTSNPN and CDR2 is SVGIG (reference sequence). V was shortened by 6 bases and J by 3 bases, with 14 bases between the two germline ends. CDR3 bases: TGTGCCTGCCTGACAGGCTGGGACACTGAAGCTTTCTTT. Amino acids: CACLTGWDTEAFF. The full variable domain, its missing parts supplied by reference TRBV30 and TRBJ1-1, is SQTIHQWPATLVQPVGSPLSLECTVEGTSNPNLYWYRQAAGRGLQLLFYSVGIGQISSEVPQNLSASRPQDRQFILSSKKLLLSDSGFYLCACLTGWDTEAFFGQGTRLTVV.

Turning to this clonotype: Mismatch with germline at one junction end may stem from a read error. This chain connects TRBV28 to TRBJ1-3, with a possible D match to TRBD1 (5 bases). The CDR3 extends over 14 amino acids. CDR1 and CDR2 (germline): MDHEN, SYDVKM. CDR3 sequence (DNA): TGTGCCGGCAGGCCTTCCGGGGGTGGAAACACCATATATTTT. Translating gives CAGRPSGGGNTIYF.

There are a few counts of this clonotype. The V and J genes are TRBV12-3 or TRBV12-4 and TRBJ2-4; the D gene could be TRBD1 or TRBD2 (5 bases each). CDR3 length: 15 amino acids. Trimming left V 7 bases short and J 5 bases short, with 18 bases between. CDR3 protein: CASIDPGPHQNIQYF. In DNA, the CDR3 is TGTGCCAGCATCGACCCGGGACCGCATCAAAACATTCAGTACTTC.

This clonotype came up a few times. The chain recombines TRBV5-1 with TRBJ1-2; possible D gene TRBD1, 5 bases. This CDR3 is 15 amino acids long. Germline V gene lookup returns CDR1 SGHRS and CDR2 YFSETQ. Between the trimmed V and J ends, which lost 4 bases and 4 bases, there was a span of 17 bases. This chain's CDR3 is CASSPRGPQGYGYTF. The CDR3 nucleotides read TGCGCCAGCAGCCCCCGGGGTCCGCAGGGCTATGGCTACACCTTC.

This clonotype has a count of ten or more. The J gene is TRBJ1-1, the V gene TRBV24-1, with D perhaps matching TRBD1 (5 bases). The CDR3 runs 15 residues. V lost 3 bases and J 1 base, leaving 11 bases between the germline ends. CDR1 is KGHDR, CDR2 SFDVKD, per germline. DNA for the CDR3: TGTGCCACCAGTGATACAAAGACAGCGAACACTGAAGCTTTCTTT. This sequence encodes CATSDTKTANTEAFF.

J is TRBJ2-6 and V is TRBV7-3, with no clear D. Germline V CDR1 and CDR2: SGHTA, FQGTGA. CDR3 size: 18 residues. The V end was cut by 5 bases, the J end by 4 bases, with 21 bases between. The CDR3 region has the DNA TGTGCCAGCAGCCCCGTTGGAGTTCCGAATCTGGGGGCCAACGTCCTGACTTTC. This codes for CASSPVGVPNLGANVLTF.

V is TRBV29-1 and J is TRBJ2-1, with D unclear. The CDR3 has 12 amino acids. The V end was cut by 1 base, the J end by 5 bases, with 6 bases between. Germline CDR1 SQVTM, CDR2 ANQGSEA. The CDR3 DNA reads as TGCAGCGTTGAAGCTCGGAACAATGAGCAGTTCTTC. Protein: CSVEARNNEQFF.

This clonotype was counted only a few times. This chain links TRBV6-9 with TRBJ1-2, with TRBD1 as a possible D gene (6 bases). Trimming left V 3 bases short and J 8 bases short, with 22 bases between. The CDR3 is 16 amino acids. Germline assignment: CDR1 MNHGY and CDR2 SVAAGI. This chain's CDR3 is CASSYPGGGVEGGYTF. As DNA, the CDR3 is TGTGCCAGCAGTTACCCGGGGGGGGGCGTAGAAGGCGGCTACACCTTC.

This clonotype was recorded many times. The J gene is TRBJ1-1, the V gene TRBV6-1; D perhaps matches TRBD1 (6 bases). Trimming removed 5 bases at V and 3 bases at J, with 19 bases between. The CDR3 loop spans 16 amino acids. Per germline, CDR1 MNHNS and CDR2 SASEGT. The chain's CDR3 is CASSKRGVLGDTEAFF. CDR3 nucleotides: TGTGCCAGCAGTAAAAGGGGGGTCTTAGGCGACACTGAAGCTTTCTTT.